This T cell receptor (beta chain) was observed in a study of blood T cell repertoires in COVID-19 (dated by TCRdb to the early 2020s). In terms of the full investigation: Samples covering the acute and convalescent phases of COVID-19 were provided by collaborators in the United States, Italy and Spain. The material from the prospective study consisted of cDNA or gDNA derived from T cells, B-cell-depleted T cells, or PBMCs. Subjects who had been exposed to COVID-19, were actively infected with it, or had recovered from it provided the deeply sampled blood TCRbeta repertoires that made up the dataset. The repertoires were released in a freely available public database meant as a resource for research on the immune response to SARS-CoV-2. The samples were drawn from two sources: the first 160 participants of the ongoing ImmuneRACE study, and fewer than 1,500 subjects contributed by 6 global collaborators. Nearly every sample came with metadata listing a de-identified subject ID, COVID-19 status, age in years and sex. HLA class I and class II types, where available, came from metadata supplied by the sample provider rather than from assay-based typing.

Points on this clone: Its antigen is unknown. Base qualities were left out, and no much larger clone turns up one base away.

The collaborating institutions used their own protocols to collect whole blood in K2EDTA tubes. For TCRbeta analysis, collaborators shipped samples as frozen whole blood, isolated PBMCs, or DNA extracted from either of those sample types. TCRbeta CDR3 regions were amplified from genomic DNA by means of the immunoSEQ Assay, a bias-controlled multiplex PCR. As for how the authors treated the data: Nucleated cell counts per sample were estimated from amplification of reference gene primers within the assay. To quantify the absolute abundance of each unique TCRbeta CDR3 rearrangement, sequence reads were collapsed and filtered. For each sample, productive Simpson clonality was calculated as the square root of Simpson's diversity index over productive rearrangements. This is the immuneACCESS table as TCRdb keeps it, with only in-frame sequences that have V and J called. A part of the clones is gone; compared with another copy, unresolved V genes explain less than half, and the rest is unexplained. Clone size and the V and J calls come from that table; the DNA yielded D and trimming. This sample holds 90,000 to 140,000 clones; 81% were observed only once. The ten largest clones represent over 8.5% of the sample.

The paper as a whole reports these results and caveats: Clinical and demographic metadata were provided uncurated, with the amount varying by source and participant.

V is pared back by 4 bases and J by 4 bases, with 19 bases lying between the germline termini. The germline V gene gives CDR1 as SGDLS and CDR2 as YYNGEE. The CDR3 measures 16 amino acids from cysteine to phenylalanine. Only the CDR3 DNA is retained, 48 bases long and in frame from the first base. Sequencing used peripheral blood. This receptor was obtained from a woman aged 70-85 years with acute or convalescent COVID-19. The chain joins TRBV9 to TRBJ2-3; TRBD2 is a weak D gene call, 7 bases matching. The CDR3 in this case is CASSLGGAPPADTQYF. The DNA sequence follows: TGTGCCAGCAGCTTGGGGGGGGCCCCTCCGGCAGATACGCAGTATTTT.